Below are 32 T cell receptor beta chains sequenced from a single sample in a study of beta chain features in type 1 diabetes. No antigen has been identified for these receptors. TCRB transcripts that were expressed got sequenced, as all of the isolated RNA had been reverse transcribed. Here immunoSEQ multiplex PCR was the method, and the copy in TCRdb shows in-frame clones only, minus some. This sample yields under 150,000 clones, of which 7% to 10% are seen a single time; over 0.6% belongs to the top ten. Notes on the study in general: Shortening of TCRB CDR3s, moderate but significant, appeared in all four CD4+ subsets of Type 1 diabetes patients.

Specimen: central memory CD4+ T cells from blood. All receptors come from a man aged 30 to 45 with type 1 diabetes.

CDR3 protein: CASSLMGQGNNEQFF. DNA for the CDR3: TGTGCCAGCAGCTTAATGGGACAGGGAAACAATGAGCAGTTCTTC. The V gene is TRBV7-2, the J gene TRBJ2-1, with TRBD1 matching over 9 bases. The CDR3 extends over 15 amino acids. Germline assignment: CDR1 SGHTA and CDR2 FQGNSA. V lost 2 bases and J lost 5; bases outside the gene matches: 4.

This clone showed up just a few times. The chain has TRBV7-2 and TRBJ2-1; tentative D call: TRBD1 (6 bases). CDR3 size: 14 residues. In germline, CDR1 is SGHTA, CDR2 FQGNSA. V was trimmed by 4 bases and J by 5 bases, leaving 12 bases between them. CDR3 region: CASSSQRGNNEQFF. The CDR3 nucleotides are TGTGCCAGCAGCTCGCAAAGGGGGAACAATGAGCAGTTCTTC.

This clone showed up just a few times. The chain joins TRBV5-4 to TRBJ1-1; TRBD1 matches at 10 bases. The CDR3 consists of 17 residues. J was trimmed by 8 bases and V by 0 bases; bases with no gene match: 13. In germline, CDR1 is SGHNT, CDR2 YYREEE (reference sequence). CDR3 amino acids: CASSLGQGAGVRNEAFF. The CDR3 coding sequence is TGTGCCAGCAGCTTGGGACAGGGGGCGGGGGTGAGGAACGAAGCTTTCTTT.

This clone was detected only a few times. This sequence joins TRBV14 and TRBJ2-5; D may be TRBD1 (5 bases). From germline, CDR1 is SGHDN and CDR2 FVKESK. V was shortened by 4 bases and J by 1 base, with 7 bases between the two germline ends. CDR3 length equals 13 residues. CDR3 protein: CASSRQFQETQYF. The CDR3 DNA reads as TGTGCCAGCAGCCGACAGTTCCAAGAGACCCAGTACTTC.

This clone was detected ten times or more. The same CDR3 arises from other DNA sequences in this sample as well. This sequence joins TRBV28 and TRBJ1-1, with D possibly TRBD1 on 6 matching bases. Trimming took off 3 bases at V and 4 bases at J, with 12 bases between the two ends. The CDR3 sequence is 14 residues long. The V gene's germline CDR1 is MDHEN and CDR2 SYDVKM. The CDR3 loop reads CASSLGGRRTEAFF. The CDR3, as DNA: TGTGCCAGCAGTTTGGGGGGGCGCCGCACTGAAGCTTTCTTT.

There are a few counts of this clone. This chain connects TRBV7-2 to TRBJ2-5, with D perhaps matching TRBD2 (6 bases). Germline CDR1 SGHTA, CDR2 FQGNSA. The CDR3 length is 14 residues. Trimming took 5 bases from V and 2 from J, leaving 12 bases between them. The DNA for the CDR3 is TGTGCCAGCAGCCTGTCGGAGGGGCAAGAGACCCAGTACTTC. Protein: CASSLSEGQETQYF.

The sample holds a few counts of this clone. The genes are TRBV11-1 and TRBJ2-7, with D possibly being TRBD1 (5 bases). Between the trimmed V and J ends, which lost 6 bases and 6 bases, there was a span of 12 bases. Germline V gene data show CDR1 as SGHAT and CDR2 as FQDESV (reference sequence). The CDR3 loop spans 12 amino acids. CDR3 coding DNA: TGTGCCAGCAGTCCGGACAAGACCGAGCAGTACTTC. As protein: CASSPDKTEQYF.

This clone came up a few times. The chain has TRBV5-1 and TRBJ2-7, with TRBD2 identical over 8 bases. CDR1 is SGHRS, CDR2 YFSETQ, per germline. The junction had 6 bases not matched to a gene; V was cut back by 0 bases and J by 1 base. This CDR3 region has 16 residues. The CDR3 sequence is CASSLGSGAFSYEQYF. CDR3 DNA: TGCGCCAGCAGCTTGGGTAGCGGGGCCTTTTCCTACGAGCAGTACTTC. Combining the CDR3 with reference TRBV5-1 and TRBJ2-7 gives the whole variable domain KAGVTQTPRYLIKTRGQQVTLSCSPISGHRSVSWYQQTPGQGLQFLFEYFSETQRNKGNFPGRFSGRQFSNSRSEMNVSTLELGDSALYLCASSLGSGAFSYEQYFGPGTRLTVT.

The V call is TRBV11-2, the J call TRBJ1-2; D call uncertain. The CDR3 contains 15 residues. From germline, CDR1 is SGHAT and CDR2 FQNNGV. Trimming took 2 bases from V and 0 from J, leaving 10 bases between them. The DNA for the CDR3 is TGTGCCAGCAGCTTATGGACTTCGACTAACTATGGCTACACCTTC. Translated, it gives CASSLWTSTNYGYTF.

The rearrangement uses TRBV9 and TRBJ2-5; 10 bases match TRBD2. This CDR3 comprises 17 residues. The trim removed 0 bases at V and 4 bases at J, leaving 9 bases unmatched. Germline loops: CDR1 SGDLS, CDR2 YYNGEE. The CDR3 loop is CASSVGDSGGRGETQYF. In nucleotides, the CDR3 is TGTGCCAGCAGCGTAGGTGATAGCGGGGGGAGAGGAGAGACCCAGTACTTC.

The CDR3 loop reads CASSVEGGLQPQHF. CDR3 nucleotides: TGTGCCAGCAGCGTGGAGGGAGGGCTCCAGCCCCAGCATTTT. The chain uses TRBV2 and TRBJ1-5; D uncertain. V shed 6 bases and J shed 7 bases, with 16 bases lying between them. Per germline, CDR1 SNHLY and CDR2 FYNNEI. The CDR3 length is 14 residues. The variable domain in full, completed from reference TRBV2 and TRBJ1-5, reads EPEVTQTPSHQVTQMGQEVILRCVPISNHLYFYWYRQILGQKVEFLVSFYNNEISEKSEIFDDQFSVERPDGSNFTLKIRSTKLEDSAMYFCASSVEGGLQPQHFGDGTRLSIL.

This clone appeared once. This CDR3 reads CASTLPRDRVGGPQHF. The CDR3 DNA sequence: TGTGCCAGCACCCTCCCCCGGGACAGGGTTGGAGGGCCCCAGCATTTT. This rearrangement joins TRBV28 to TRBJ1-5; TRBD1 aligns across 9 bases. With V trimmed by 7 bases and J by 9 bases, 16 bases remained unmatched. The CDR3 runs to 16 residues. The germline gives CDR1 MDHEN, CDR2 SYDVKM.

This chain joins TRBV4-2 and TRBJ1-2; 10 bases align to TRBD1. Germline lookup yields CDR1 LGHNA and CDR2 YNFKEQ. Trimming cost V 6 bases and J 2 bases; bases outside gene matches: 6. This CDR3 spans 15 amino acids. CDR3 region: CASRRPGQGNYGYTF. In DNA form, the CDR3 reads TGTGCCAGCAGACGCCCGGGACAGGGGAACTATGGCTACACCTTC.

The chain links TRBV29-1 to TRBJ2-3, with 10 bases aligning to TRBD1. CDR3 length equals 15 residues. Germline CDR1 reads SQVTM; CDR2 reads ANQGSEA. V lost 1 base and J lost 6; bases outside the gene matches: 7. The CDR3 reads CSVEGSGQGPDTQYF. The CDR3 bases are TGCAGCGTTGAAGGGTCGGGACAGGGGCCCGATACGCAGTATTTT.

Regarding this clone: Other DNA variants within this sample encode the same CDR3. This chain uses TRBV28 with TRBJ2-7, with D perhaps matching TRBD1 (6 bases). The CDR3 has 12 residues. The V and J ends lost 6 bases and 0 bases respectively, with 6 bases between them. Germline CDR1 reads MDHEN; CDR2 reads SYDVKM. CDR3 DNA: TGTGCCAGCAGACAGGGCTCCTACGAGCAGTACTTC. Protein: CASRQGSYEQYF.

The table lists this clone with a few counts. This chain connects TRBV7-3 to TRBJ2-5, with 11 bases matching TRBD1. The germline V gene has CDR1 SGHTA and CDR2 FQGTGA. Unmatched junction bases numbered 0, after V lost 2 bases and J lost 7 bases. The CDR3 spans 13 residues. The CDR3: CASSLGTGGTQYF. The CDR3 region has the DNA TGTGCCAGCAGCTTAGGGACAGGGGGGACCCAGTACTTC.

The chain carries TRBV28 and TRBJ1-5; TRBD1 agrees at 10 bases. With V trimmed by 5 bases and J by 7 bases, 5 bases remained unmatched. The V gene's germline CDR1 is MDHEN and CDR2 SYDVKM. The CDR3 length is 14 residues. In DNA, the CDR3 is TGTGCCAGCAGTGCCGGGACAGGGGTGCAGCCCCAGCATTTT. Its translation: CASSAGTGVQPQHF.

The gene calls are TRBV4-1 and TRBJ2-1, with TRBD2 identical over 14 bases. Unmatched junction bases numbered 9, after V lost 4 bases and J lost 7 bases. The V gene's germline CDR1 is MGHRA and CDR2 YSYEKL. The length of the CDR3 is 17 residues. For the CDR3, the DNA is TGCGCCAGCAGCCCGGGACTAGCGGGGGATTTTGCTAATGAGCAGTTCTTC. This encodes CASSPGLAGDFANEQFF.

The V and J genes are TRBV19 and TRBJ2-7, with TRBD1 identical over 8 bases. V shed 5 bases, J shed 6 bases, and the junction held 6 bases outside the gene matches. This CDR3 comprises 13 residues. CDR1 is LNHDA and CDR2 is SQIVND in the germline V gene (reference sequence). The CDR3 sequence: CASSLQGVGEQYF. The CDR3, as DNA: TGTGCCAGTAGTTTACAGGGGGTAGGCGAGCAGTACTTC.

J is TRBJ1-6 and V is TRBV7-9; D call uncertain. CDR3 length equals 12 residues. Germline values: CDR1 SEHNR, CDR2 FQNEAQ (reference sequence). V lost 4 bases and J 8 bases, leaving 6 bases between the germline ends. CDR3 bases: TGTGCCAGCAGCTCCGGGGATTCACCCCTCCACTTT. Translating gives CASSSGDSPLHF. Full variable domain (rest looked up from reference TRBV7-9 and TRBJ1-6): DTGVSQNPRHKITKRGQNVTFRCDPISEHNRLYWYRQTLGQGPEFLTYFQNEAQLEKSRLLSDRFSAERPKGSFSTLEIQRTEQGDSAMYLCASSSGDSPLHFGNGTRLTVT.

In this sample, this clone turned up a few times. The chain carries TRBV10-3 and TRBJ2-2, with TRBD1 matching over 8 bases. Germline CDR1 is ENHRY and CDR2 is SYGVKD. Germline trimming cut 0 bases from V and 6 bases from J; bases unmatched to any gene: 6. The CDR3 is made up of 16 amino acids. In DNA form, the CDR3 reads TGTGCCATCAGTGAGTCGGTAGGACAGGGAGCCGGGGAGCTGTTTTTT. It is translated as CAISESVGQGAGELFF.

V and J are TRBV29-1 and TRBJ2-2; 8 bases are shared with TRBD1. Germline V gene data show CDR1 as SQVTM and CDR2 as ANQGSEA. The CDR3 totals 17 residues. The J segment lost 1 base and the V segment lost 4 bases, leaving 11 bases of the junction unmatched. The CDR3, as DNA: TGCAGCGTTGCCGCTCTTAGTGACAGGGGGAACACCGGGGAGCTGTTTTTT. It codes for CSVAALSDRGNTGELFF.

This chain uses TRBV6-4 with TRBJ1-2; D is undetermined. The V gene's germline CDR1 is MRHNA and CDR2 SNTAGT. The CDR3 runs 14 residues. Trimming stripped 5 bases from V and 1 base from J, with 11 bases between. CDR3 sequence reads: CASSLAGGNYGYTF. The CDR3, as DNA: TGTGCCAGCAGTCTCGCCGGTGGTAACTATGGCTACACCTTC.

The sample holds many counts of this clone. The CDR3 is CASSSTGGGYSPLHF. CDR3 sequence (DNA): TGTGCCAGCAGTTCCACAGGGGGCGGCTATTCACCCCTCCACTTT. The genes are TRBV7-2 and TRBJ1-6; 9 bases agree with TRBD1. This CDR3 has 15 residues. Germline CDR1 is SGHTA and CDR2 is FQGNSA. Trimming cost V 6 bases and J 8 bases; bases outside gene matches: 8. Using reference TRBV7-2 and TRBJ1-6 for the parts outside the CDR3, the full variable domain is GAGVSQSPSNKVTEKGKDVELRCDPISGHTALYWYRQSLGQGLEFLIYFQGNSAPDKSGLPSDRFSAERTGGSVSTLTIQRTQQEDSAVYLCASSSTGGGYSPLHFGNGTRLTVT.

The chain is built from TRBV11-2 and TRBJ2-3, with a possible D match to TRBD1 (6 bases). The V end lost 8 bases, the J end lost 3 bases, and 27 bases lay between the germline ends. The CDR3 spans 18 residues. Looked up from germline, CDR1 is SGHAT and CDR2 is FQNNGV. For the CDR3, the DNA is TGTGCCAGCCATCAATCAGTAGGGGGACACCTTAGTACAGATACGCAGTATTTT. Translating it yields CASHQSVGGHLSTDTQYF.

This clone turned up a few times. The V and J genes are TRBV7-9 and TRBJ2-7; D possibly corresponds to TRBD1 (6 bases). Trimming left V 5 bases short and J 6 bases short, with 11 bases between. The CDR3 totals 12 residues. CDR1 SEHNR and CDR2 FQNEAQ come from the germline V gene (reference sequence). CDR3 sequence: CASSLRDTEQYF. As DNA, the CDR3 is TGTGCCAGCAGCCTCCGGGACACCGAGCAGTACTTC.

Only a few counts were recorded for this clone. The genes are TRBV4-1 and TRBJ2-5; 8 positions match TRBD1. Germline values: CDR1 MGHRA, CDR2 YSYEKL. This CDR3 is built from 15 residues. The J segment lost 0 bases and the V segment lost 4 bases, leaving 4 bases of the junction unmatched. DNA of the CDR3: TGCGCCAGCAGCCTGGACAGGGAGTACCAAGAGACCCAGTACTTC. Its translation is CASSLDREYQETQYF.

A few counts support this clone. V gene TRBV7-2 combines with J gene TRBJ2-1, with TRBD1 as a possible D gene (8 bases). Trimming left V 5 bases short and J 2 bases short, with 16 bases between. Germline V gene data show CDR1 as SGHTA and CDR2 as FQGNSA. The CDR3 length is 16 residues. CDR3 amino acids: CASSPRGRGPYNEQFF. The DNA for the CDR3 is TGTGCCAGCAGCCCCAGGGGGCGGGGGCCCTACAATGAGCAGTTCTTC. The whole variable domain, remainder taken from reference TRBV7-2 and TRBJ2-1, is GAGVSQSPSNKVTEKGKDVELRCDPISGHTALYWYRQSLGQGLEFLIYFQGNSAPDKSGLPSDRFSAERTGGSVSTLTIQRTQQEDSAVYLCASSPRGRGPYNEQFFGPGTRLTVL.

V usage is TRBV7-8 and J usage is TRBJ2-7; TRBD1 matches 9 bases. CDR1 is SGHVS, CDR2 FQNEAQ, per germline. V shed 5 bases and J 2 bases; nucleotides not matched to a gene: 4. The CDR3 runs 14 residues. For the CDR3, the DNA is TGTGCCAGCAGCCCTAACAGGGGGCCCTACGAGCAGTACTTC. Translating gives CASSPNRGPYEQYF.

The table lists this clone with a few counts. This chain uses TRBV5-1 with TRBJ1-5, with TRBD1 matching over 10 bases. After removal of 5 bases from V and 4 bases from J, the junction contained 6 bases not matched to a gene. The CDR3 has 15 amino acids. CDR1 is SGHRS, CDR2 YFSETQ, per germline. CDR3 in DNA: TGCGCCAGCAGGTCCGGGACAGGGGAAAATCAGCCCCAGCATTTT. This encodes CASRSGTGENQPQHF.

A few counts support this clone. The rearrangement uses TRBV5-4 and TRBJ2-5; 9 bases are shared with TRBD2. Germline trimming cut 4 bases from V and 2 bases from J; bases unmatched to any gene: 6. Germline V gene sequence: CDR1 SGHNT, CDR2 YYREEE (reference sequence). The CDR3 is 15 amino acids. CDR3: CASSALAGPQETQYF. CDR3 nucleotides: TGTGCCAGCAGCGCACTAGCGGGCCCACAAGAGACCCAGTACTTC.

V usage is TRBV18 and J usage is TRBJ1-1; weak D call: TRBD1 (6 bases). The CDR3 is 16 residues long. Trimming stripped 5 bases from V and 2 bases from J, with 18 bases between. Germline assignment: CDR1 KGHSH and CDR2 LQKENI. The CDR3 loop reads CASSSQGRRANTEAFF. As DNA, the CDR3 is TGTGCCAGCTCATCACAGGGACGGAGGGCCAACACTGAAGCTTTCTTT.